Following are 14 T cell receptor beta chains from one sample sequenced in a study of cytomegalovirus exposure and HLA in healthy donors. Repertoires were generated with immunoSEQ multiplex PCR, while TCRdb's copy carries only in-frame clones and drops some. The sample lists around 300,000 clones, approximately 91% occurring once. Sequencing used PBMCs. The source is a man aged 25 to 45 in good health and CMV-seronegative.

This chain joins TRBV6-5 and TRBJ2-5, with D perhaps matching TRBD2 (7 bases). Trimming pared 5 bases from V and 4 bases from J, leaving 14 bases between. Germline CDR1 and CDR2: MNHEY and SVGAGI. CDR3 length equals 14 residues. The CDR3 nucleotides read TGTGCCAGCAGTACGGGGGGCGAGATAGAGACCCAGTACTTC. Translation gives CASSTGGEIETQYF.

This rearrangement joins TRBV6-5 to TRBJ1-5; possibly TRBD1 for D (5 bases). This CDR3 is built from 12 residues. Germline V CDR1 and CDR2: MNHEY, SVGAGI. The V end was cut by 0 bases, the J end by 9 bases, with 6 bases between. Here the CDR3 DNA reads TGTGCCAGCAGTTACTCCGGGGGGCCCCAGCATTTT. It encodes CASSYSGGPQHF.

This chain connects TRBV6-5 to TRBJ2-2; maybe TRBD2 (5 bases). The V end was cut by 2 bases, the J end by 2 bases, with 12 bases between. Germline CDR1 is MNHEY and CDR2 is SVGAGI. The CDR3 covers 16 residues. The CDR3 DNA follows: TGTGCCAGCAGTTACCGGAGGACCGTCAACACCGGGGAGCTGTTTTTT. This codes for CASSYRRTVNTGELFF.

The V gene is TRBV5-1, the J gene TRBJ2-4; 7 nucleotides line up with TRBD1. Germline V gene sequence: CDR1 SGHRS, CDR2 YFSETQ. The CDR3 is 14 residues long. The J segment lost 8 bases and the V segment lost 4 bases, leaving 9 bases of the junction unmatched. The CDR3 spells CASSKGQRMYIQYF. CDR3 nucleotide sequence: TGCGCCAGCAGCAAGGGACAGAGAATGTACATTCAGTACTTC.

The rearrangement joins TRBV27 to TRBJ2-7, with a possible D match to TRBD2 (5 bases). Germline V gene lookup returns CDR1 MNHEY and CDR2 SMNVEV (reference sequence). CDR3 size: 15 residues. V shed 6 bases and J shed 3 bases, with 18 bases lying between them. CDR3 region: CASSREGGFSYEQYF. The CDR3 bases are TGTGCCAGCAGCCGCGAAGGAGGATTTAGCTACGAGCAGTACTTC.

This clone was detected only once. V usage is TRBV7-9 and J usage is TRBJ2-7; possibly TRBD2 for D (5 bases). CDR3 length: 14 residues. Trimming shortened V by 5 bases and J by 3 bases, and 14 bases separated the two germline ends. Germline-derived CDR1 and CDR2 are SEHNR and FQNEAQ (reference sequence). The CDR3 region is CASSHTGKVYEQYF. In nucleotides, the CDR3 is TGTGCCAGCAGCCACACGGGGAAGGTCTACGAGCAGTACTTC. Based on the CDR3 plus reference TRBV7-9 and TRBJ2-7, the full variable domain is DTGVSQNPRHKITKRGQNVTFRCDPISEHNRLYWYRQTLGQGPEFLTYFQNEAQLEKSRLLSDRFSAERPKGSFSTLEIQRTEQGDSAMYLCASSHTGKVYEQYFGPGTRLTVT.

V and J are TRBV7-2 and TRBJ2-1; 12 bases match TRBD2. The CDR3 covers 16 residues. Germline CDR1 and CDR2: SGHTA and FQGNSA. The V segment lost 4 bases and the J segment 6 bases; nucleotides outside the gene matches: 7. The CDR3 nucleotides read TGTGCCAGCAGCTCTAGCGGGGGGGCCTTAATCAATGAGCAGTTCTTC. As protein: CASSSSGGALINEQFF.

The V call is TRBV25-1, the J call TRBJ2-1; 10 bases line up with TRBD1. CDR1 and CDR2 (germline): MGHDK, SYGVNS. CDR3 length equals 17 residues. The J segment lost 8 bases and the V segment lost 1 base, leaving 11 bases of the junction unmatched. The CDR3 bases are TGTGCCAGCAGTGAATCGCGTGCTGGGACAGGGGCCGATGAGCAGTTCTTC. The encoded protein is CASSESRAGTGADEQFF.

The V and J genes are TRBV23-1 and TRBJ2-7; maybe TRBD1 (6 bases). TRBV23-1 is filed as an ORF, its function uncertain. V was shortened by 0 bases and J by 3 bases, with 24 bases between the two germline ends. This CDR3 contains 19 residues. The CDR3 region is CASSQSPFPVPTGVYEQYF. Written as DNA, the CDR3 is TGCGCCAGCAGTCAATCACCTTTCCCCGTGCCGACAGGAGTCTACGAGCAGTACTTC.

This clone was seen a single time. The chain recombines TRBV10-3 with TRBJ1-1; D is uncertain. V was pared by 5 bases and J by 2 bases, with 12 bases between. The germline gives CDR1 ENHRY, CDR2 SYGVKD. The CDR3 spans 14 residues. The CDR3: CAISPGTTNTEAFF. CDR3 nucleotide sequence: TGTGCCATCAGTCCCGGCACTACTAACACTGAAGCTTTCTTT.

In its sample, this clone was seen a few times. V gene TRBV27 combines with J gene TRBJ1-2; D gene ambiguous. Trimming left V 10 bases short and J 3 bases short, with 12 bases between. Per germline, CDR1 MNHEY and CDR2 SMNVEV (reference sequence). The CDR3 has 12 amino acids. CDR3 amino acids: CATVTKHYGYTF. CDR3 in DNA: TGTGCCACCGTCACTAAGCACTATGGCTACACCTTC.

The chain joins TRBV28 to TRBJ1-1; a possible D gene is TRBD1 (6 bases). Trimming took 5 bases from V and 0 from J, leaving 10 bases between them. CDR1 is MDHEN, CDR2 SYDVKM, per germline. This CDR3 has 14 residues. For the CDR3, the DNA is TGTGCCAGCAGTCCCTGGACAGTGAACACTGAAGCTTTCTTT. It translates to CASSPWTVNTEAFF.

This clone was counted a single time. V gene TRBV6-1 combines with J gene TRBJ2-7; 14 bases line up with TRBD2. This CDR3 is built from 16 residues. Germline CDR1 is MNHNS and CDR2 is SASEGT. The J segment lost 2 bases and the V segment lost 2 bases, leaving 2 bases of the junction unmatched. This CDR3 is CASSETGLAGAYEQYF. The CDR3 DNA is TGTGCCAGCAGTGAAACGGGACTAGCGGGAGCCTACGAGCAGTACTTC.

The chain joins TRBV10-2 to TRBJ2-2, with D maybe TRBD1 (8 bases). Trimming cost V 5 bases and J 4 bases, with 14 bases left between them. Germline V lookup: CDR1 WSHSY, CDR2 SAAADI. The CDR3 loop spans 15 amino acids. The CDR3 is CASSRTGGVTGELFF. The DNA for the CDR3 is TGCGCCAGCAGTCGAACAGGGGGGGTCACCGGGGAGCTGTTTTTT.